This T cell receptor beta chain was documented in a study of post-analysis software for immune sequencing data. The wider study: Included courses were relapsing-remitting and secondary progressive multiple sclerosis; progressive-relapsing multiple sclerosis was also included. Study findings and constraints: Normalized Chao1 diversity was significantly lower in multiple sclerosis patients than in controls. Comparison of patients with controls showed 4 to 6 TRBV segments more frequent in patients, TRBV5-6, TRBV5-1 and TRBV20-1 among them. When the samples were clustered directly with F measure, those that had been prepared in the same batch showed strong co-clustering.

A note on this clonotype: The antigen is not known. Relative to the germline gene, one junction end is altered; a read error may explain this.

Germline V gene lookup returns CDR1 MNHNS and CDR2 SASEGT. The CDR3 consists of 12 residues. Unique molecular identifiers were built into the TCR beta cDNA libraries. T cells, about 0.95 to 10 million of them, yielded about half a million cDNA molecules. TCRdb reprocessed the PCR reads via MiXCR and lists one record per CDR3 protein. The sample includes about 800,000 distinct CDR3 sequences, roughly 27% seen only once; the top ten take 0.56%. Input material: blood. V gene TRBV6-1 combines with J gene TRBJ2-2; possible D gene TRBD2, 5 bases. The origin of this receptor is a girl under 18 with multiple sclerosis. The CDR3 DNA reads TGTGCCAGCAGTGCCTCCCCCGGGGAGCGGTTTTTT. It translates to CASSASPGERFF.